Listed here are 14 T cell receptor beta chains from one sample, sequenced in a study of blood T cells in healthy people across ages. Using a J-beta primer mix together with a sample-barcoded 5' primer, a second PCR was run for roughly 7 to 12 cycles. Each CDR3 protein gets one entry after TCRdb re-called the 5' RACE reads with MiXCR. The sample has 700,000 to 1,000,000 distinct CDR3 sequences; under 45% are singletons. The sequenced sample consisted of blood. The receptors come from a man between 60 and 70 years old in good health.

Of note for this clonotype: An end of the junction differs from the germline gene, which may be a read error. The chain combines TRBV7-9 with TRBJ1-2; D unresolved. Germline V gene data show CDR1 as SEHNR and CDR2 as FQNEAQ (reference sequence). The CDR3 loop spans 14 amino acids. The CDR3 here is CAGSLEEGSGGYTF. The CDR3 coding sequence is TGTGCCGGCAGCTTAGAAGAGGGAAGCGGAGGCTACACCTTC.

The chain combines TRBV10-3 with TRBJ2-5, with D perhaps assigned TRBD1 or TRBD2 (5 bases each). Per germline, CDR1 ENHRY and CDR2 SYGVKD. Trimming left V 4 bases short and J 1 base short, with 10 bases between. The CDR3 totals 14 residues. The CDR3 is CAISGGGPQETQYF. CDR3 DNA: TGTGCCATCAGTGGTGGGGGTCCCCAAGAGACCCAGTACTTC.

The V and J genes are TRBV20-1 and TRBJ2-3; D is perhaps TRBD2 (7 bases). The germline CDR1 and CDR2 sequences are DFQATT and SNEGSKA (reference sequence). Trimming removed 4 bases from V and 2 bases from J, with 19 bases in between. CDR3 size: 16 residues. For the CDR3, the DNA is TGCAGTGCTATACCCACGGGCGGGGGCAACACAGATACGCAGTATTTT. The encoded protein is CSAIPTGGGNTDTQYF.

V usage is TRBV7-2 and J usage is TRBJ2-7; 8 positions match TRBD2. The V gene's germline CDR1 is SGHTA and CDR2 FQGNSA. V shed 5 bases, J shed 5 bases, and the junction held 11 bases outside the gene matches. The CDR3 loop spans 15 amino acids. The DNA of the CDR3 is TGTGCCAGCAGCGAAATAGCGGGGTCCGTCGACGAGCAGTACTTC. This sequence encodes CASSEIAGSVDEQYF.

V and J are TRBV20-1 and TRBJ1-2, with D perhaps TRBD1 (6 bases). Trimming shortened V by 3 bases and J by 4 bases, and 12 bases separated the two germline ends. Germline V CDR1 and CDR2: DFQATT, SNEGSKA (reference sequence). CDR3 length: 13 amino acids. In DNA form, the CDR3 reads TGCAGTGCTAGGGACGGGGGCACCTATGGCTACACCTTC. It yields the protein CSARDGGTYGYTF.

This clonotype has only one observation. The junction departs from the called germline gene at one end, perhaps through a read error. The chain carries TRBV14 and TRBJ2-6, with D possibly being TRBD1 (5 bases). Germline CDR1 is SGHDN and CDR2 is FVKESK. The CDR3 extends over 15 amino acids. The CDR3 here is CASSPPGFGANVPTF. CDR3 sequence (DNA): TGTGCCAGCAGCCCCCCCGGGTTTGGGGCCAACGTCCCGACTTTC. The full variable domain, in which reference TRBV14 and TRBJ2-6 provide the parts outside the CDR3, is EAGVTQFPSHSVIEKGQTVTLRCDPISGHDNLYWYRRVMGKEIKFLLHFVKESKQDESGMPNNRFLAERTGGTYSTLKVQPAELEDSGVYFCASSPPGFGANVPTFGAGSRLTVL.

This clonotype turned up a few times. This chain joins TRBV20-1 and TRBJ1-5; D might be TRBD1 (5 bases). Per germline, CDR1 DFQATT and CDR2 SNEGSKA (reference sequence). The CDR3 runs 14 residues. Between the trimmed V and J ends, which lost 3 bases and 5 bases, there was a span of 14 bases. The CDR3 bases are TGCAGTGCTAGGGTCGGGGGGAGGTATCAGCCCCAGCATTTT. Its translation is CSARVGGRYQPQHF.

The DNA for the CDR3 is TGTGCCAGCAGTGCGGACGTGGGCGAGCAGTACTTC. Its protein product is CASSADVGEQYF. The chain has TRBV2 and TRBJ2-7; D gene ambiguous. CDR1 SNHLY and CDR2 FYNNEI come from the germline V gene. V gave up 4 bases and J gave up 6 bases, with 10 bases separating them. There are 12 residues in the CDR3.

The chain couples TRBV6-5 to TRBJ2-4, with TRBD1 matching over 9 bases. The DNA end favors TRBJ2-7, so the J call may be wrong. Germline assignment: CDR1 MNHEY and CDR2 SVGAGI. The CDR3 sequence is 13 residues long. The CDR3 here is CASRRDRAGEQYF. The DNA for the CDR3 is TGTGCCAGCAGGCGGGACAGGGCCGGCGAGCAGTACTTC.

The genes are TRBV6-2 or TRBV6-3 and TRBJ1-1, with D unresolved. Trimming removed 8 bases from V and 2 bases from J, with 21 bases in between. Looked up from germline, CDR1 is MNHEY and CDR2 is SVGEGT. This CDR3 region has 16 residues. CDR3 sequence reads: CASQDRVRIINTEAFF. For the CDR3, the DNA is TGTGCCAGCCAAGATCGAGTCCGAATAATAAACACTGAAGCTTTCTTT.

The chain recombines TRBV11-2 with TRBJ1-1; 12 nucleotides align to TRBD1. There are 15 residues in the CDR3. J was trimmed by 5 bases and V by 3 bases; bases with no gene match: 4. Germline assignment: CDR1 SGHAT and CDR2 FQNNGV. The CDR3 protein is CASSFGTGGGTEAFF. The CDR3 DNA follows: TGTGCCAGCAGCTTCGGGACAGGGGGCGGGACTGAAGCTTTCTTT.

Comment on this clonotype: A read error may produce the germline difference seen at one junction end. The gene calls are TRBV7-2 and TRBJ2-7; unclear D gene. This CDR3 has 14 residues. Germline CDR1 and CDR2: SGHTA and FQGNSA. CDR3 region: CVSSSNPFRGEQYF. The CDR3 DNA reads TGTGTCAGCAGCTCAAACCCCTTCCGTGGGGAGCAGTACTTC.

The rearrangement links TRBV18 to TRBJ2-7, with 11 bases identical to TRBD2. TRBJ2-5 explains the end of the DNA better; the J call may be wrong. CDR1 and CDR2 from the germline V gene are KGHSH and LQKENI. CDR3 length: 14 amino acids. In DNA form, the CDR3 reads TGTGCCAGCTCACCGACTAGCGGGGTGGAGACCCAGTACTTC. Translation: CASSPTSGVETQYF.

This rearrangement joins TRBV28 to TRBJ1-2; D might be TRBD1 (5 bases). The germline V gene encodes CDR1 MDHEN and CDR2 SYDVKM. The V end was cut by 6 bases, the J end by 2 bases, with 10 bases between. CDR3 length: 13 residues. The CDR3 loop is CASSWDWNYGYTF. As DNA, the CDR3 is TGTGCCAGCAGCTGGGACTGGAACTATGGCTACACCTTC.